One TCR beta chain is described in this entry. Its antigen remains unknown. Given a much more abundant clone one base away, this may be a read error. Given the absence of the conserved phenylalanine or tryptophan at the CDR3 end, a read error is likely. The entry originates in a study of identical twins. Study-wide points: Less excess twin sharing appeared in beta out-of-frame sequences. Out-of-frame alpha sequences common to twins were enriched for low generation probability. Zero-insertion analyses could be partly confounded by invariant MAIT and iNKT cells.

Deletions cut 4 bases from V and 3 bases from J, with 17 bases between. This CDR3 is built from 15 residues. Germline loops: CDR1 SGHDT, CDR2 YYEEEE. One entry per CDR3 protein results from TCRdb running MiXCR on the 5' RACE reads. The data hold around 370,000 distinct CDR3 sequences, with 8.5% to 10% observed a single time. What was sequenced was naive T cells sorted from blood. This rearrangement joins TRBV5-6 to TRBJ2-7, with D possibly being TRBD2 (6 bases). The TCR was taken from a woman aged 45-59 years in good health. The DNA for the CDR3 is TGTGCCAGCAGCCCATGGGCGGGGACCTACTACGAGCAGTACTTA. This encodes CASSPWAGTYYEQYL.